A single sample gave rise to the 5 T cell receptor beta chains below, sequenced in a study of cytomegalovirus exposure and HLA in healthy donors. Profiling relied on immunoSEQ multiplex PCR, and the TCRdb table lists in-frame clones only, not all of them. This repertoire shows under 250,000 clones, approximately 87% found once; its top ten account for around 5.4%. The sequenced sample consisted of PBMCs. These receptors were taken from a woman younger than 35 in good health and CMV-seronegative.

This chain connects TRBV27 to TRBJ1-1, with 11 bases that match TRBD1. V was pared by 6 bases and J by 5 bases, with 11 bases of the junction left unmatched. There are 16 residues in the CDR3. Germline V lookup: CDR1 MNHEY, CDR2 SMNVEV (reference sequence). CDR3: CASSPSGTGGQTEAFF. CDR3 bases: TGTGCCAGCAGCCCATCCGGGACAGGGGGACAAACTGAAGCTTTCTTT.

This CDR3 reads CASSLVKGRYGTDTQYF. The DNA for the CDR3 is TGTGCCAGCAGCTTGGTAAAGGGACGGTACGGCACAGATACGCAGTATTTT. The chain joins TRBV5-6 to TRBJ2-3; D may correspond to TRBD1 or TRBD2 (5 bases each). The CDR3 is made up of 17 amino acids. V shed 0 bases and J shed 1 base, with 15 bases lying between them. CDR1 is SGHDT, CDR2 YYEEEE, per germline. Drawing the rest from reference TRBV5-6 and TRBJ2-3, the complete variable domain is DAGVTQSPTHLIKTRGQQVTLRCSPKSGHDTVSWYQQALGQGPQFIFQYYEEEERQRGNFPDRFSGHQFPNYSSELNVNALLLGDSALYLCASSLVKGRYGTDTQYFGPGTRLTVL.

The chain combines TRBV9 with TRBJ1-5, with D maybe TRBD1 (5 bases). From germline, CDR1 is SGDLS and CDR2 YYNGEE. This CDR3 region has 15 residues. The V end was cut by 0 bases, the J end by 11 bases, with 18 bases between. CDR3 sequence: CASSVGGGRNGAQHF. In DNA form, the CDR3 reads TGTGCCAGCAGCGTAGGTGGGGGACGTAATGGGGCCCAGCATTTT.

J is TRBJ1-1 and V is TRBV29-1; perhaps TRBD1 as D (6 bases). CDR1 is SQVTM and CDR2 is ANQGSEA in the germline V gene. The V end lost 6 bases, the J end lost 2 bases, and 13 bases lay between the germline ends. This CDR3 comprises 13 residues. Here the CDR3 DNA reads TGCAGCGTGCCCGGACAGTCAAACACTGAAGCTTTCTTT. This gives the protein CSVPGQSNTEAFF. Filled out from reference TRBV29-1 and TRBJ1-1, the complete variable domain reads SAVISQKPSRDICQRGTSLTIQCQVDSQVTMMFWYRQQPGQSLTLIATANQGSEATYESGFVIDKFPISRPNLTFSTLTVSNMSPEDSSIYLCSVPGQSNTEAFFGQGTRLTVV.

The V and J genes are TRBV7-9 and TRBJ1-4; 7 bases are shared with TRBD1. Germline CDR1 and CDR2: SEHNR and FQNEAQ (reference sequence). V was pared by 3 bases and J by 0 bases, with 4 bases of the junction left unmatched. The CDR3 spans 16 residues. The CDR3 region has the DNA TGTGCCAGCAGCTTTTTCGGGACAGCAACTAATGAAAAACTGTTTTTT. Translation gives CASSFFGTATNEKLFF.